These 23 T cell receptor beta chains share one sample of origin, sequenced in a study of CXCR3-negative and CXCR3-positive naive CD8 T cells. Preparation of TRB cDNA libraries relied on 5' RACE carrying UMI labels. Reprocessing the 5' RACE reads, TCRdb reports a single entry for every CDR3 protein and omits DNA. The sample totals around 90,000 distinct CDR3 sequences. The sample consisted of naive CXCR3- CD8+ T cells from blood. The subset here: CD45RO-CCR7+CD27+CD95- naive CD8+ T cells lacking CXCR3 (TNR3-). These TCRs come from a human donor in good health. Some clones in this sample may be carry-over from other donors' samples.

The V and J genes are TRBV7-9 and TRBJ1-2; the TRBD1 assignment by TCRdb is unverifiable without DNA. This CDR3 comprises 16 residues. Germline V gene data show CDR1 as SEHNR and CDR2 as FQNEAQ (reference sequence). The CDR3 reads CASSTHQQGAVYGYTF.

The rearrangement uses TRBV4-2 and TRBJ1-1; as DNA is missing, the TRBD1 call by TCRdb cannot be tested. The germline gives CDR1 LGHNA, CDR2 YNFKEQ. CDR3 size: 18 residues. The CDR3 here is CASSPIGTGGAGNTEAFF.

The rearrangement uses TRBV19 and TRBJ1-1; TCRdb reports TRBD1, a call that lacks DNA to check it against. CDR3 size: 15 residues. Germline CDR1 is LNHDA and CDR2 is SQIVND (reference sequence). The chain's CDR3 is CASSIGYRGVGRAFF.

V usage is TRBV4-2 and J usage is TRBJ2-7; TCRdb gives TRBD1 as the D gene, but with no DNA this cannot be confirmed. This CDR3 is 15 amino acids long. Germline V gene data show CDR1 as LGHNA and CDR2 as YNFKEQ. This CDR3 reads CASSHPGQSSYEQYF.

The V gene is TRBV6-2 or TRBV6-3, the J gene TRBJ1-1. Germline V gives CDR1 MNHEY, CDR2 SVGEGT. CDR3 length equals 13 residues. CDR3 residues: CASSYEGDTEAFF.

The chain employs TRBV7-2 and TRBJ2-3; the TRBD2 assignment by TCRdb is unverifiable without DNA. Germline assignment: CDR1 SGHTA and CDR2 FQGNSA. The CDR3 spans 16 residues. This CDR3 reads CASSLVPSGGVFVQYF.

J is TRBJ2-1 and V is TRBV29-1; with no DNA, the TCRdb D assignment of TRBD1 cannot be verified. Germline values: CDR1 SQVTM, CDR2 ANQGSEA. The CDR3 spans 14 residues. The chain's CDR3 is CSVVWTGERQSWFF.

The chain combines TRBV28 with TRBJ1-4; the TCRdb call, TRBD1, lacks DNA for checking. Germline-derived CDR1 and CDR2 are MDHEN and SYDVKM. The CDR3 spans 16 residues. This CDR3 reads CASSLQGTQANEKLFF.

The V gene is TRBV24-1, the J gene TRBJ2-2; the D call from TCRdb, TRBD1, cannot be confirmed without DNA. CDR3 length equals 15 residues. Looked up from germline, CDR1 is KGHDR and CDR2 is SFDVKD. The CDR3 protein is CATSDPGRNTGELFF.

V usage is TRBV25-1 and J usage is TRBJ2-7; TCRdb's D call, TRBD1, is unchecked because there is no DNA. The CDR3 covers 12 residues. Germline CDR1 is MGHDK and CDR2 is SYGVNS. The CDR3 is CATVEGRGEQYF.

The chain carries TRBV29-1 and TRBJ2-3. Germline loops: CDR1 SQVTM, CDR2 ANQGSEA. The CDR3 totals 13 residues. The CDR3 reads CSVEEGRMNTQYF.

V is TRBV10-3 and J is TRBJ2-2. Per the germline V gene, CDR1 is ENHRY and CDR2 is SYGVKD. This CDR3 is 11 amino acids long. CDR3 loop: CDVSNGGELFF.

CDR3 region: CASSLPGGRDYGYTF. V and J are TRBV5-1 and TRBJ1-2; there is no DNA to check the TCRdb D call of TRBD1. This CDR3 has 15 residues. Germline CDR1 reads SGHRS; CDR2 reads YFSETQ.

The chain combines TRBV20-1 with TRBJ1-1; as DNA is missing, the TRBD1 call by TCRdb cannot be tested. The CDR3 totals 13 residues. Germline V gene data show CDR1 as DFQATT and CDR2 as SNEGSKA (reference sequence). CDR3 loop: CSARDPGGTQAFF.

The rearrangement uses TRBV12-3 or TRBV12-4 and TRBJ2-7. CDR3 size: 15 residues. CDR3: CASSALVGLAYEQYF.

The V and J genes are TRBV7-9 and TRBJ2-1; TCRdb selects TRBD2, and the lack of DNA leaves this call unchecked. The germline V gene has CDR1 SEHNR and CDR2 FQNEAQ (reference sequence). CDR3 length equals 15 residues. The chain's CDR3 is CASSLESAGLNEQFF.

The genes are TRBV20-1 and TRBJ1-4. Germline CDR1 reads DFQATT; CDR2 reads SNEGSKA (reference sequence). The CDR3 sequence is 16 residues long. The CDR3 loop reads CSARDSVGDTFEKLFF.

This clonotype is called large based on its frequency. The J gene is TRBJ2-1, the V gene TRBV7-8; TCRdb reports TRBD2, a call that lacks DNA to check it against. This CDR3 has 16 amino acids. The V gene's germline CDR1 is SGHVS and CDR2 FQNEAQ. This CDR3 is CASSVPGTSVVNEQFF. Supplemented by reference TRBV7-8 and TRBJ2-1, the full variable domain reads GAGVSQSPRYKVAKRGQDVALRCDPISGHVSLFWYQQALGQGPEFLTYFQNEAQLDKSGLPSDRFFAERPEGSVSTLKIQRTQQEDSAVYLCASSVPGTSVVNEQFFGPGTRLTVL.

The chain recombines TRBV12-3 or TRBV12-4 with TRBJ2-1; absent DNA, TCRdb's TRBD2 call cannot be checked. This CDR3 has 17 amino acids. The CDR3 region is CASSLGPGRGPYNEQFF.

The chain employs TRBV29-1 and TRBJ1-2. The germline gives CDR1 SQVTM, CDR2 ANQGSEA. There are 12 residues in the CDR3. The CDR3 is CSVGGESYGYTF. The entire variable domain, with the rest obtained from reference TRBV29-1 and TRBJ1-2, is as follows: SAVISQKPSRDICQRGTSLTIQCQVDSQVTMMFWYRQQPGQSLTLIATANQGSEATYESGFVIDKFPISRPNLTFSTLTVSNMSPEDSSIYLCSVGGESYGYTFGSGTRLTVV.

The CDR3 region is CSVAGDSPRVYEQYF. This rearrangement joins TRBV29-1 to TRBJ2-7; TCRdb's assignment of TRBD1 cannot be checked, as there is no DNA. Germline CDR1 reads SQVTM; CDR2 reads ANQGSEA. The length of the CDR3 is 15 residues.

This chain connects TRBV9 to TRBJ2-2; the D gene TCRdb calls, TRBD2, cannot be checked with no DNA. Looked up from germline, CDR1 is SGDLS and CDR2 is YYNGEE. The CDR3 loop spans 17 amino acids. The CDR3 sequence: CASSTSRGGPNTGELFF. The entire variable domain, with the rest obtained from reference TRBV9 and TRBJ2-2, is as follows: DSGVTQTPKHLITATGQRVTLRCSPRSGDLSVYWYQQSLDQGLQFLIQYYNGEERAKGNILERFSAQQFPDLHSELNLSSLELGDSALYFCASSTSRGGPNTGELFFGEGSRLTVL.

V usage is TRBV29-1 and J usage is TRBJ2-3; TCRdb lists TRBD2, though no DNA is available to test this call. The CDR3 extends over 14 amino acids. CDR1 is SQVTM and CDR2 is ANQGSEA in the germline V gene. CDR3 residues: CSVHLRRNTDTQYF.